A single sample gave rise to the 26 T cell receptor beta chains below, sequenced in a study of CXCR3-negative and CXCR3-positive naive CD8 T cells. The study's findings and limits: Compared with CXCR3-negative naive cells, CXCR3-positive naive cells showed more hydrophobic TRB CDR3s.

Their cognate antigens are unknown. With UMI labels, 5' RACE was used to prepare the TRB cDNA libraries. TCRdb re-called the 5' RACE reads and gives one entry per CDR3 protein, without DNA. In total, the table holds about 150,000 distinct CDR3 sequences. Sample: naive CXCR3+ CD8+ T cells from blood. The subset is: CD45RO-CCR7+CD27+CD95- naive CD8+ T cells expressing CXCR3 (TNR3+). All receptors derive from a human donor in good health. Some clones in this sample may be carry-over from other donors' samples.

This chain connects TRBV6-2 or TRBV6-3 to TRBJ2-1; lacking DNA, the TRBD2 call made by TCRdb goes unchecked. CDR1 MNHEY and CDR2 SVGEGT come from the germline V gene. The CDR3 has 15 amino acids. The CDR3 sequence is CASTQGTSGGNEQFF.

The genes are TRBV6-5 and TRBJ1-1. Looked up from germline, CDR1 is MNHEY and CDR2 is SVGAGI. The CDR3 totals 14 residues. The CDR3 reads CASGYAQMFPEAFF.

V is TRBV28 and J is TRBJ1-4. Germline V gene sequence: CDR1 MDHEN, CDR2 SYDVKM. CDR3 length equals 15 residues. CDR3 protein: CASSLSTVPSEKLFF.

The chain links TRBV2 to TRBJ2-1; with no DNA, the TCRdb D assignment of TRBD2 cannot be verified. CDR1 is SNHLY and CDR2 is FYNNEI in the germline V gene. CDR3 length: 18 amino acids. The CDR3: CASSEGPRLAGGHNEQFF.

V usage is TRBV28 and J usage is TRBJ2-3. The CDR3 is made up of 14 amino acids. Per germline, CDR1 MDHEN and CDR2 SYDVKM. CDR3 sequence: CASGWGLGTDTQYF.

V and J are TRBV7-9 and TRBJ2-1. Per germline, CDR1 SEHNR and CDR2 FQNEAQ (reference sequence). This CDR3 is built from 15 residues. The CDR3 protein is CASSSYLRPYNEQFF.

The chain uses TRBV14 and TRBJ2-7; TCRdb's D call, TRBD2, is unchecked because there is no DNA. CDR1 is SGHDN, CDR2 FVKESK, per germline. This CDR3 has 16 amino acids. The CDR3 reads CASSPRAVKDPYEQYF.

This chain connects TRBV4-2 to TRBJ2-1; TCRdb lists TRBD2, though no DNA is available to test this call. CDR3 size: 17 residues. Germline CDR1 reads LGHNA; CDR2 reads YNFKEQ. CDR3 sequence: CASSQSGASGAYNEQFF.

The genes are TRBV14 and TRBJ1-5. The CDR3 runs to 12 residues. Germline V gene data show CDR1 as SGHDN and CDR2 as FVKESK. The CDR3: CASSLWNQPQHF.

The V call is TRBV12-3 or TRBV12-4, the J call TRBJ2-7; without DNA, the TCRdb call of TRBD1 cannot be checked. The CDR3 extends over 13 amino acids. CDR3: CASSGQGSYEQYF.

The chain employs TRBV12-3 or TRBV12-4 and TRBJ2-7; the D call of TRBD2 rests on TCRdb alone, since no DNA is present to check it. There are 15 residues in the CDR3. The CDR3 loop is CASSPPSGDSYEQYF.

The rearrangement uses TRBV13 and TRBJ1-1; TCRdb's D call, TRBD1, is unchecked because there is no DNA. The CDR3 runs to 14 residues. CDR1 is PRHDT and CDR2 is FYEKMQ in the germline V gene (reference sequence). The CDR3 loop is CASSYGTVNTEAFF.

The genes are TRBV21-1 and TRBJ2-7; TCRdb's D call of TRBD2 is untestable without DNA. TRBV21-1 is shown as a pseudogene. The CDR3 consists of 15 residues. CDR3: CASSLEAGGTYEQYF.

V is TRBV5-5 and J is TRBJ2-7. CDR1 SGHKS and CDR2 YYEKEE come from the germline V gene (reference sequence). CDR3 size: 14 residues. The CDR3 is CASSPTATWYEQYF.

The rearrangement uses TRBV7-8 and TRBJ2-3; TCRdb calls TRBD2, which cannot be checked without DNA. Germline loops: CDR1 SGHVS, CDR2 FQNEAQ. The CDR3 runs 15 residues. This chain's CDR3 is CASRSGQRSTDTQYF.

This chain uses TRBV7-9 with TRBJ2-7; TCRdb's D gene call, TRBD2, goes unchecked for lack of DNA. This CDR3 region has 16 residues. Germline lookup yields CDR1 SEHNR and CDR2 FQNEAQ (reference sequence). This chain's CDR3 is CASSLVQGLATYEQYF.

V gene TRBV20-1 combines with J gene TRBJ2-7. The CDR3 contains 16 residues. Per the germline V gene, CDR1 is DFQATT and CDR2 is SNEGSKA (reference sequence). The CDR3 is CSARDYVDGSSYEQYF.

The CDR3 reads CAISFLRDGDYEQYF. The chain combines TRBV10-1 with TRBJ2-7; with no DNA, the TCRdb D assignment of TRBD1 cannot be verified. This CDR3 contains 15 residues. Germline CDR1 WNHNN, CDR2 SYGVQD (reference sequence).

The rearrangement joins TRBV19 to TRBJ1-1; lacking DNA, the TRBD1 call made by TCRdb goes unchecked. Germline loops: CDR1 LNHDA, CDR2 SQIVND (reference sequence). The CDR3 loop spans 14 amino acids. CDR3 amino acids: CASSISRASTEAFF.

This sequence joins TRBV5-1 and TRBJ2-1; the TRBD1 assignment by TCRdb is unverifiable without DNA. Per germline, CDR1 SGHRS and CDR2 YFSETQ. The CDR3 is 14 amino acids. The CDR3 spells CASSLASGGVEQFF.

This sequence joins TRBV7-3 and TRBJ2-3; the TRBD2 assignment by TCRdb is unverifiable without DNA. The CDR3 loop spans 14 amino acids. The germline CDR1 and CDR2 sequences are SGHTA and FQGTGA. CDR3 protein: CASSSGLGFDTQYF.

This chain connects TRBV28 to TRBJ2-3; TCRdb proposes TRBD2, but this gene call is untestable without DNA. Looked up from germline, CDR1 is MDHEN and CDR2 is SYDVKM. The CDR3 spans 12 residues. The CDR3 is CASRTIADTQYF.

J is TRBJ2-1 and V is TRBV7-9; TCRdb calls TRBD1, which cannot be checked without DNA. Looked up from germline, CDR1 is SEHNR and CDR2 is FQNEAQ (reference sequence). The length of the CDR3 is 14 residues. This CDR3 reads CASSPWTGRNEQFF.

The rearrangement links TRBV29-1 to TRBJ2-7; TCRdb reports TRBD1, a call that lacks DNA to check it against. The CDR3 is made up of 13 amino acids. The V gene's germline CDR1 is SQVTM and CDR2 ANQGSEA. Here the CDR3 reads CSAARTGTDEQYF.

The rearrangement joins TRBV12-3 or TRBV12-4 to TRBJ2-7. The CDR3 has 14 residues. This CDR3 is CASSLSREIYEQYF.

The chain carries TRBV7-8 and TRBJ2-1; TCRdb's assignment of TRBD1 cannot be checked, as there is no DNA. Germline V gene data show CDR1 as SGHVS and CDR2 as FQNEAQ. The CDR3 is made up of 15 amino acids. CDR3 region: CASSPDRGWPNEQFF.